Listed below are T cell receptor beta chains from one sample, sequenced in a study of blood T cell repertoires in COVID-19. Clones were sequenced by immunoSEQ multiplex PCR, and TCRdb holds only the in-frame ones, with some missing. The sample includes some 100,000 clones, over 70% of them seen just once. Sequenced: peripheral blood. The receptors come from a woman between 45 and 65 years old with acute or convalescent COVID-19. CDR3s include the opening cysteine and the closing phenylalanine or tryptophan. Fields, in order: clone size, V gene, D gene, J gene, CDR3 DNA, CDR3 protein. The D gene is left open where the match is weak. Clone sizes are given selectively: once, few, many, or a class where the clone is expanded.

clone size: once; V gene: TRBV7-9; D gene: TRBD1; J gene: TRBJ1-3; CDR3 DNA: TGTGCCAGCAGCTCGACAGGGAGCTCTGGAAACACCATATATTTT; CDR3 protein: CASSSTGSSGNTIYF
clone size: once; V gene: TRBV10-1; D gene: TRBD1; J gene: TRBJ2-1; CDR3 DNA: TGCGCCAGCAGTGACTACAGGGGAAAAGGCTACAATGAGCAGTTCTTC; CDR3 protein: CASSDYRGKGYNEQFF
clone size: -; V gene: TRBV6-5; D gene: TRBD1; J gene: TRBJ2-2; CDR3 DNA: TGTGCCAGCAGATGGACAGGGGTCGGCGGGGAGCTGTTTTTT; CDR3 protein: CASRWTGVGGELFF
clone size: -; V gene: TRBV11-2; D gene: -; J gene: TRBJ1-2; CDR3 DNA: TGTGCCAGCAGCTTAGATCGGGTGGGAGGGACTGGCTACACCTTC; CDR3 protein: CASSLDRVGGTGYTF
clone size: -; V gene: TRBV5-1; D gene: -; J gene: TRBJ1-2; CDR3 DNA: TGCGCCAGCAGCTTGGGAGTAAACTATGGCTACACCTTC; CDR3 protein: CASSLGVNYGYTF
clone size: -; V gene: TRBV23-1; D gene: -; J gene: TRBJ1-4; CDR3 DNA: TGCGCCAGCATCACGGGGGAGAAACTGTTTTTT; CDR3 protein: CASITGEKLFF
clone size: -; V gene: TRBV2; D gene: TRBD1; J gene: TRBJ2-2; CDR3 DNA: TGTGCCAGCAAGACCGGGACAGCAAACACCGGGGAGCTGTTTTTT; CDR3 protein: CASKTGTANTGELFF
clone size: once; V gene: TRBV30; D gene: TRBD1; J gene: TRBJ1-5; CDR3 DNA: TGTGCCTGGAGTGTATTTTCGGGACAGGTCAGAGATCAGCCCCAGCATTTT; CDR3 protein: CAWSVFSGQVRDQPQHF
clone size: -; V gene: TRBV19; D gene: -; J gene: TRBJ1-4; CDR3 DNA: TGTGCCAGTGGCACAGGGTACGAAAAACTGTTTTTT; CDR3 protein: CASGTGYEKLFF
clone size: -; V gene: TRBV2; D gene: TRBD1; J gene: TRBJ1-2; CDR3 DNA: TGTGCCAGCAGTGCCCGACAGGGATCCTTTTATGGCTACACCTTC; CDR3 protein: CASSARQGSFYGYTF
clone size: -; V gene: TRBV7-3; D gene: TRBD1; J gene: TRBJ2-2; CDR3 DNA: TGTGCCAGCAGCTCGGGACAGGGGGCGAACACCGGGGAGCTGTTTTTT; CDR3 protein: CASSSGQGANTGELFF
clone size: -; V gene: TRBV9; D gene: -; J gene: TRBJ1-1; CDR3 DNA: TGTGCCAGCAGCGTAGATCCCCTGTTGAGACCCCTGAGAGGCGCTTTCTTT; CDR3 protein: CASSVDPLLRPLRGAFF
clone size: -; V gene: TRBV5-8; D gene: -; J gene: TRBJ2-1; CDR3 DNA: TGTGCCAGCAGCTTGGCTGCAGTGTACAATGAGCAGTTCTTC; CDR3 protein: CASSLAAVYNEQFF
clone size: -; V gene: TRBV28; D gene: -; J gene: TRBJ1-2; CDR3 DNA: TGTGCCAGCAGTTTTCAGAACTATGGCTACACCTTC; CDR3 protein: CASSFQNYGYTF
clone size: -; V gene: TRBV6-5; D gene: -; J gene: TRBJ1-3; CDR3 DNA: TGTGCCACCCACCCGACAGGCTCTGGAAACACCATATATTTT; CDR3 protein: CATHPTGSGNTIYF
clone size: -; V gene: TRBV6-6; D gene: TRBD2; J gene: TRBJ2-2; CDR3 DNA: TGTGCCAGCAGATCCGGGACTAGCTCCGGGGAGCTGTTTTTT; CDR3 protein: CASRSGTSSGELFF
clone size: -; V gene: TRBV19; D gene: TRBD1; J gene: TRBJ2-7; CDR3 DNA: TGTGCCAGTAGTCCCCGGGACAGGGGGCCCTACGAGCAGTACTTC; CDR3 protein: CASSPRDRGPYEQYF
clone size: -; V gene: TRBV30; D gene: -; J gene: TRBJ1-1; CDR3 DNA: TGTGCCTGGGCCCGGGGGGTCGCCACTGAAGCTTTCTTT; CDR3 protein: CAWARGVATEAFF
clone size: -; V gene: TRBV6-5; D gene: -; J gene: TRBJ1-2; CDR3 DNA: TGTGCCAGCAGTCCCCAGGTGCCAACCTTCTATGGCTACACCTTC; CDR3 protein: CASSPQVPTFYGYTF
clone size: -; V gene: TRBV5-6; D gene: -; J gene: TRBJ2-7; CDR3 DNA: TGTGCCAGCCTACTTTTGGGAGCCCGCTACGAGCAGTACTTC; CDR3 protein: CASLLLGARYEQYF
clone size: -; V gene: TRBV5-1; D gene: TRBD1; J gene: TRBJ1-2; CDR3 DNA: TGCGCCAGCAGCCTGTACGGACAGGGGGGACATGGCTACACCTTC; CDR3 protein: CASSLYGQGGHGYTF
clone size: -; V gene: TRBV18; D gene: TRBD1; J gene: TRBJ1-5; CDR3 DNA: TGTGCCAGCTCACCATCGATGGACAGGCACAATCAGCCCCAGCATTTT; CDR3 protein: CASSPSMDRHNQPQHF
clone size: once; V gene: TRBV6-1; D gene: -; J gene: TRBJ1-6; CDR3 DNA: TGTGCCAGCAGTGAAGAGGGGTGGCGGGGTTCACCCCTCCACTTT; CDR3 protein: CASSEEGWRGSPLHF
clone size: few; V gene: TRBV18; D gene: -; J gene: TRBJ1-3; CDR3 DNA: TGTGCCAGCTCACCGTCGGGGTCCGAGGGAAACACCATATATTTT; CDR3 protein: CASSPSGSEGNTIYF
clone size: -; V gene: TRBV28; D gene: -; J gene: TRBJ1-1; CDR3 DNA: TGTGCCAGCAGTTTAAGGGGAATAAGTAGTCCTTGGGTGGTAGCTTTCTTT; CDR3 protein: CASSLRGISSPWVVAFF
clone size: few; V gene: TRBV6-5; D gene: TRBD1; J gene: TRBJ1-6; CDR3 DNA: TGTGCCAGCAGTCACAGGGGAAGGGATTCACCCCTCCACTTT; CDR3 protein: CASSHRGRDSPLHF
clone size: -; V gene: TRBV9; D gene: -; J gene: TRBJ2-1; CDR3 DNA: TGTGCCAGCAGCGTAGAAGCGGCGGGAAGCTCCTACAATGAGCAGTTCTTC; CDR3 protein: CASSVEAAGSSYNEQFF
clone size: -; V gene: TRBV10-3; D gene: -; J gene: TRBJ1-1; CDR3 DNA: TGTGCCATCAGCCTAGGGGTGGGGGGTAGTGAAGCTTTCTTT; CDR3 protein: CAISLGVGGSEAFF
clone size: -; V gene: TRBV12-3/TRBV12-4; D gene: TRBD1; J gene: TRBJ1-2; CDR3 DNA: TGTGCCAGCAGGGAGACAGGGTTCCGTGGCTACACCTTC; CDR3 protein: CASRETGFRGYTF
clone size: once; V gene: TRBV7-3; D gene: -; J gene: TRBJ2-3; CDR3 DNA: TGTGCCAGCAGCTTAACGTCAGGGTTAGGCACAGATACGCAGTATTTT; CDR3 protein: CASSLTSGLGTDTQYF
clone size: -; V gene: TRBV6-5; D gene: -; J gene: TRBJ1-3; CDR3 DNA: TGTGCCAGCATAGGAGAAGGTATCTCTGGAAACACCATATATTTT; CDR3 protein: CASIGEGISGNTIYF
clone size: few; V gene: TRBV7-3; D gene: -; J gene: TRBJ1-6; CDR3 DNA: TGTGCCAGCAGCTCAGGGTCACTGGGGTCACCCCTCCACTTT; CDR3 protein: CASSSGSLGSPLHF
clone size: few; V gene: TRBV21-1; D gene: -; J gene: TRBJ2-7; CDR3 DNA: TGTGCCAGCAGCAAAGTGGGCGGACAGAAGTCTAAGATCTGCGAGCAGTACTTC; CDR3 protein: CASSKVGGQKSKICEQYF
clone size: few; V gene: TRBV28; D gene: TRBD1; J gene: TRBJ1-2; CDR3 DNA: TGTGCCACCCAGACAGGGGCCCCCTCCTATGGCTACACCTTC; CDR3 protein: CATQTGAPSYGYTF
clone size: -; V gene: TRBV6-1; D gene: -; J gene: TRBJ2-7; CDR3 DNA: TGTGCCAGCAGTGAAGATAATTCCTTGACAGGGACTCACGAGCAGTACTTC; CDR3 protein: CASSEDNSLTGTHEQYF
clone size: -; V gene: TRBV15; D gene: -; J gene: TRBJ1-2; CDR3 DNA: TGTGCCACCAGCAGAGGAACTTGGGGGCGAGGCTACACCTTC; CDR3 protein: CATSRGTWGRGYTF
clone size: -; V gene: TRBV19; D gene: -; J gene: TRBJ1-5; CDR3 DNA: TGTGCCAGTAGTATTTCACGGGATAGCAATCAGCCCCAGCATTTT; CDR3 protein: CASSISRDSNQPQHF
clone size: -; V gene: TRBV15; D gene: TRBD1; J gene: TRBJ1-3; CDR3 DNA: TGTGCCACCAGCAGAAAACAGGGGGCAGGAAACACCATATATTTT; CDR3 protein: CATSRKQGAGNTIYF
clone size: -; V gene: TRBV6-1; D gene: TRBD1; J gene: TRBJ2-3; CDR3 DNA: TGTGCCAGCAGGCAAACCGGGACAGGGGCAGATACGCAGTATTTT; CDR3 protein: CASRQTGTGADTQYF
clone size: -; V gene: TRBV30; D gene: -; J gene: TRBJ1-2; CDR3 DNA: TGTGCCTGGAGCCAGACTAAAACCGGGCTCTATGGCTACACCTTC; CDR3 protein: CAWSQTKTGLYGYTF
clone size: -; V gene: TRBV5-4; D gene: -; J gene: TRBJ1-2; CDR3 DNA: TGTGCCAGCAGCTTGGATGCGGGAGCTAACTATGGCTACACCTTC; CDR3 protein: CASSLDAGANYGYTF